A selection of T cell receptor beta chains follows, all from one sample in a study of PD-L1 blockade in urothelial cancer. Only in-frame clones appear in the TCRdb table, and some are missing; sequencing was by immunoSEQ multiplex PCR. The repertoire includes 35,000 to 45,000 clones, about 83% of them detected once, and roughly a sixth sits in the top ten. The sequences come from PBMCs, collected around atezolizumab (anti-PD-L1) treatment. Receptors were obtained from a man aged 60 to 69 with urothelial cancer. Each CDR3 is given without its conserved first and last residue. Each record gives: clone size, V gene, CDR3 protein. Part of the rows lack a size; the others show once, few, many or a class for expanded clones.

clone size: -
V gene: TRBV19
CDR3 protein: ASKPVWGQAYEQY

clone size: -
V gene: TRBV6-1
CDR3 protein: AGGVSSPLH

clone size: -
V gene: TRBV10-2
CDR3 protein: ASMLKGVNEQF

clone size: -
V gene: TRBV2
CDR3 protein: ASRPGLAGVSEQF

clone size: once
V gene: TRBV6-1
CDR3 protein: ASSEARGRSYNEQF

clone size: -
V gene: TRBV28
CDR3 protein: ASSLISWTGRKGQY

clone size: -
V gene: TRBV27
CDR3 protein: ASSPRLAGDNEQF

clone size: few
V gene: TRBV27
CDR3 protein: ASKSGTFKEPQH

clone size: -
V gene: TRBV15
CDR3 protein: ATSRDPRGGANVLT

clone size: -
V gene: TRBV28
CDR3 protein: ASSLITVNNQPQH